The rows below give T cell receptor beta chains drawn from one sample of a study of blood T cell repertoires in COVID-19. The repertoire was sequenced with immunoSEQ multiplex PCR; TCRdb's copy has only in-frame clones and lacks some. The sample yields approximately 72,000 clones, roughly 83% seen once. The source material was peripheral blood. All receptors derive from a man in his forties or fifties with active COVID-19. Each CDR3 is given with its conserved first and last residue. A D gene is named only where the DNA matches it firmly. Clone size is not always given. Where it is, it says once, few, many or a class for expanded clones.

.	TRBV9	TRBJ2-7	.	CASSPAGQLISYEQYF	TGTGCCAGCAGCCCGGCAGGACAACTAATCTCCTACGAGCAGTACTTC
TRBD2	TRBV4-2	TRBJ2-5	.	CASSQELAGHQETQYF	TGTGCCAGCAGCCAGGAACTAGCGGGACACCAAGAGACCCAGTACTTC
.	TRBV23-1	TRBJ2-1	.	CASSQSSGRDEQFF	TGCGCCAGCAGTCAATCGAGCGGAAGAGATGAGCAGTTCTTC
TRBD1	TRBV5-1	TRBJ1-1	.	CASSLQGARTEAFF	TGCGCCAGCAGCTTGCAGGGGGCGAGGACTGAAGCTTTCTTT
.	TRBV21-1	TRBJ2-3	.	CASSKRLRASIPTDTQYF	TGTGCCAGCAGCAAACGGCTTAGGGCTAGCATACCCACAGATACGCAGTATTTT
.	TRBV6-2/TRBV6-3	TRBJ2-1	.	CASSYGSSYNEQFF	TGTGCCAGCAGTTACGGGAGCTCCTACAATGAGCAGTTCTTC
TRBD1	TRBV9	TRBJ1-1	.	CASSTTGGDTEAFF	TGTGCCAGCAGCACCACAGGGGGGGACACTGAAGCTTTCTTT
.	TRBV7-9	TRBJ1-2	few	CASSPVWPPYGYTF	TGTGCCAGCAGCCCCGTTTGGCCGCCCTATGGCTACACCTTC
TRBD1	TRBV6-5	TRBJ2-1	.	CASMTGDNEQFF	TGTGCCAGTATGACAGGGGACAATGAGCAGTTCTTC
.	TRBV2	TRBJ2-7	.	CASSPGQNLSYEQYF	TGTGCCAGCAGTCCCGGACAGAACCTCTCCTACGAGCAGTACTTC
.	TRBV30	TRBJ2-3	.	CAWAAGDTQYF	TGTGCCTGGGCCGCAGGGGATACGCAGTATTTT
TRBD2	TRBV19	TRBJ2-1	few	CASRLAGVNNEQFF	TGTGCCAGCCGACTAGCGGGAGTAAACAATGAGCAGTTCTTC
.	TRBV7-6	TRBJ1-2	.	CASTDGGSYGYTF	TGTGCCAGCACGGACGGGGGTTCCTATGGCTACACCTTC
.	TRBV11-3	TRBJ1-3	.	CASSPRRSSGNTIYF	TGTGCCAGCAGCCCTAGACGCAGCTCTGGAAACACCATATATTTT
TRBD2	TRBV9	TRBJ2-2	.	CASSVGSSGSEYEELFF	TGTGCCAGCAGCGTCGGTAGTAGCGGGAGTGAGTACGAGGAGCTGTTTTTT
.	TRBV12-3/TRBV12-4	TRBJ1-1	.	CASSRLHTEAFF	TGTGCCAGCAGCCGACTCCACACTGAAGCTTTCTTT
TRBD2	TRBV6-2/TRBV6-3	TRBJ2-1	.	CASSYRSGGQYNEQFF	TGTGCCAGCAGTTACAGAAGCGGGGGCCAATACAATGAGCAGTTCTTC
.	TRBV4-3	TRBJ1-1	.	CASSVETRNTEAFF	TGCGCCAGCAGTGTTGAAACCAGGAACACTGAAGCTTTCTTT
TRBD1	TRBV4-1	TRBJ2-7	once	CASSLRTGFNGEQYF	TGCGCCAGCAGCCTTCGGACAGGGTTCAATGGCGAGCAGTACTTC
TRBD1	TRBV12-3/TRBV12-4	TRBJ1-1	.	CASSLDRDTEAFF	TGTGCCAGCAGTCTGGACAGGGACACTGAAGCTTTCTTT
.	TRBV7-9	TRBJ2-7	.	CASSLRGEQYF	TGTGCCAGCAGCTTACGGGGCGAGCAGTACTTC
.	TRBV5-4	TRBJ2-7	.	CASSLSSRGWEQYF	TGTGCCAGCAGCTTGAGTAGCCGGGGTTGGGAGCAGTACTTC